Included here is one T cell receptor beta chain sequence, with context. As yet, its antigen is unknown. V lost 7 bases and J 5 bases, leaving 14 bases between the germline ends. The CDR3 has 13 residues. Germline loops: CDR1 SGHNT, CDR2 YENEEA. The sample comes from a study of cytomegalovirus exposure and HLA in healthy donors. Points from the study as a whole: Across donors, sequencing depth was assumed by presence/absence analyses to be roughly uniform. An Asian-associated ancestry cluster reportedly showed fewer N-insertions than the approximately 660-donor mean in a later analysis.

Primers: 60 Vbeta forward and 13 Jbeta reverse. Measured with immunoSEQ multiplex PCR; TCRdb has only the in-frame clones, and not every one. This sample has 120,000 or so clones, with roughly 80% found just once. The chain couples TRBV11-3 to TRBJ2-5, with D perhaps matching TRBD1 (5 bases). The sample taken for sequencing was PBMCs. The TCR originated in a man aged 25 to 45 in good health and CMV-seronegative. CDR3 region: CASTKHPGETQYF. DNA for the CDR3: TGTGCCAGCACCAAACACCCAGGGGAGACCCAGTACTTC.